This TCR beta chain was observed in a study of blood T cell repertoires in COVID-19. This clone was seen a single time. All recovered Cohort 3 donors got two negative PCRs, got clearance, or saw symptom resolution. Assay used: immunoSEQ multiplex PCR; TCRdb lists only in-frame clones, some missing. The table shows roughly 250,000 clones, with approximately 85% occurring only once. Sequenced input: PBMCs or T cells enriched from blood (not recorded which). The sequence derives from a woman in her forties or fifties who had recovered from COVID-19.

The CDR3 DNA reads as TGTGCCAGCAGGGGGGACAGTCGAACAGATACGCAGTATTTT. Amino acid sequence: CASRGDSRTDTQYF. V is TRBV2 and J is TRBJ2-3; TRBD1 matches at 7 bases. The CDR3 loop spans 14 amino acids. Germline assignment: CDR1 SNHLY and CDR2 FYNNEI. The V and J ends lost 6 bases and 3 bases, in that order; junction bases with no gene match: 6.